Given below is one TCR beta chain in context. No antigen is known for it. The sample originates from a study of T cell repertoires in cytomegalovirus infection. Looking at the study overall: Selected CMV epitopes included recently identified HLA-C-restricted ones as well as well-studied HLA-B-restricted ones. Both a matching HLA type and CMV infection were indicated by public TCR beta signatures.

Germline V gene data show CDR1 as SEHNR and CDR2 as FQNEAQ (reference sequence). The V gene lost 5 bases and the J gene lost 0 bases, with 16 bases spanning the gap. This CDR3 contains 17 residues. MiXCR was run by TCRdb on the reads, yielding one entry per CDR3 protein. The sample has 900,000 to 950,000 distinct CDR3 sequences; roughly 31% are singletons. This chain links TRBV7-9 with TRBJ1-4; D is unresolved. This sample comprised cultured CD8+ T cells from PBMCs, obtained from culture after CMV antigen stimulation. This clonotype was obtained from a human donor in good health (CMV status not recorded). Some clones in this sample may be carry-over from other donors' samples. CDR3 region: CASSPLEDYSTNEKLFF. CDR3 bases: TGTGCCAGCAGCCCGTTAGAAGATTATTCAACTAATGAAAAACTGTTTTTT.